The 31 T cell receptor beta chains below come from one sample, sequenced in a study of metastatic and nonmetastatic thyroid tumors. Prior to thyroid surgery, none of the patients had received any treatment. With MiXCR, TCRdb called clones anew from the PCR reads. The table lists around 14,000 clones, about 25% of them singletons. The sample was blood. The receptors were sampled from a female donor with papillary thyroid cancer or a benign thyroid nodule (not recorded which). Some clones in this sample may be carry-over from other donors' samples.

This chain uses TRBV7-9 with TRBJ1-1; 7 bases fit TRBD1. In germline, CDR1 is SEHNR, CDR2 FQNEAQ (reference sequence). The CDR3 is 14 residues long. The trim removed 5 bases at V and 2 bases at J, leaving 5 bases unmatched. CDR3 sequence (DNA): TGTGCCAGCAGCCCGACAGGGTTTAACACTGAAGCTTTCTTT. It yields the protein CASSPTGFNTEAFF. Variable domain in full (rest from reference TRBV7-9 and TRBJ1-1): DTGVSQNPRHKITKRGQNVTFRCDPISEHNRLYWYRQTLGQGPEFLTYFQNEAQLEKSRLLSDRFSAERPKGSFSTLEIQRTEQGDSAMYLCASSPTGFNTEAFFGQGTRLTVV.

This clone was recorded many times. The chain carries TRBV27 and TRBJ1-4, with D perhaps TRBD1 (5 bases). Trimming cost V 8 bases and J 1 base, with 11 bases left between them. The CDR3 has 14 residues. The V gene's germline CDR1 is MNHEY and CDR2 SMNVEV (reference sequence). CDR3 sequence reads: CASAPGGTNEKLFF. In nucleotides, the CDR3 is TGTGCCAGCGCCCCTGGGGGAACTAATGAAAAACTGTTTTTT.

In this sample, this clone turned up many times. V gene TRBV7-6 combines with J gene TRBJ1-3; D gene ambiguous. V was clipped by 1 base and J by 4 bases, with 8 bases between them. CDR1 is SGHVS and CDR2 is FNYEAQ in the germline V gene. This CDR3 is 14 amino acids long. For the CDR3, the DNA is TGTGCCAGCAGCTTAGAGGGTTCCGGAAACACCATATATTTT. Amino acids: CASSLEGSGNTIYF.

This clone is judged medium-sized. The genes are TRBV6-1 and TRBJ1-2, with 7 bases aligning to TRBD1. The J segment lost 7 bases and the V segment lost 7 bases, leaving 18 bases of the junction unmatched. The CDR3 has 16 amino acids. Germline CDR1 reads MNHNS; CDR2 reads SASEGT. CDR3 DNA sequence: TGTGCCAGCATGGCAGTAGGGCAGGGGGAAAGGAGTGGCTACACCTTC. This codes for CASMAVGQGERSGYTF.

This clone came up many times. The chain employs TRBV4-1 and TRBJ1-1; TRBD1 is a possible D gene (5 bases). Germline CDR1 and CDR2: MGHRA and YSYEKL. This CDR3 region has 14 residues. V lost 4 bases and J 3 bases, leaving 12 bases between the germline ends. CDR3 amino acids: CASSLDLGDTEAFF. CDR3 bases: TGCGCCAGCAGCCTCGACCTGGGGGACACTGAAGCTTTCTTT.

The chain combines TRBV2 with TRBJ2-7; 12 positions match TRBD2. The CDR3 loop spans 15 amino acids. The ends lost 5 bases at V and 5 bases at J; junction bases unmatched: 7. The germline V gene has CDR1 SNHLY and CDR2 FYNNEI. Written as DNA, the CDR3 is TGTGCCAGCAGTCCTAGCGGGAGGGCCTTGAACGAGCAGTACTTC. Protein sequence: CASSPSGRALNEQYF. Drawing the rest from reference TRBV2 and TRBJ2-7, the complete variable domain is EPEVTQTPSHQVTQMGQEVILRCVPISNHLYFYWYRQILGQKVEFLVSFYNNEISEKSEIFDDQFSVERPDGSNFTLKIRSTKLEDSAMYFCASSPSGRALNEQYFGPGTRLTVT.

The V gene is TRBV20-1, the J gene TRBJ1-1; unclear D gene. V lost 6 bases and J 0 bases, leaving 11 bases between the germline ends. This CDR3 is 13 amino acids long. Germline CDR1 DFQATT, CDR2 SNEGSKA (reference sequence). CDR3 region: CSASVLLNTEAFF. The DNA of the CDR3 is TGCAGTGCCAGTGTACTATTGAACACTGAAGCTTTCTTT.

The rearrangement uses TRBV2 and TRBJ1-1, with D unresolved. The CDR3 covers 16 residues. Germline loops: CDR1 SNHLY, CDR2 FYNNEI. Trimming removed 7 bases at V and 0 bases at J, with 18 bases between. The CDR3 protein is CASIQLGGRLNTEAFF. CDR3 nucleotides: TGTGCCAGCATCCAACTGGGAGGGCGGCTGAACACTGAAGCTTTCTTT. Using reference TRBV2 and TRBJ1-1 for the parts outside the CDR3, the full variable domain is EPEVTQTPSHQVTQMGQEVILRCVPISNHLYFYWYRQILGQKVEFLVSFYNNEISEKSEIFDDQFSVERPDGSNFTLKIRSTKLEDSAMYFCASIQLGGRLNTEAFFGQGTRLTVV.

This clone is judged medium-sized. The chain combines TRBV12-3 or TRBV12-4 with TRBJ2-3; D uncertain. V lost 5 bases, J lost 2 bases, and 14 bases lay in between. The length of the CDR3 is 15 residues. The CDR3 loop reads CASSPAGHYTDTQYF. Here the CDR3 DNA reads TGTGCCAGCAGTCCCGCCGGGCACTACACAGATACGCAGTATTTT.

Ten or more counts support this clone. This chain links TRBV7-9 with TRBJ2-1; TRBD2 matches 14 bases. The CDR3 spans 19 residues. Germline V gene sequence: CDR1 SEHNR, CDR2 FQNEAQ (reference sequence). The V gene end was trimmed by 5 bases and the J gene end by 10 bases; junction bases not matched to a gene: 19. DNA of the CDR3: TGTGCCAGCAGCACCCCGGGACTAGCGGGAGAGGGGTGGTTAAACGAGCAGTTCTTC. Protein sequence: CASSTPGLAGEGWLNEQFF.

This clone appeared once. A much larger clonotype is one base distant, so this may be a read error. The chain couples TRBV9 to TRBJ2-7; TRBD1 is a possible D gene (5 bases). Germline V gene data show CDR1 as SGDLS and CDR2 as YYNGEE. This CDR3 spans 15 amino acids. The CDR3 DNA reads TGTGCCAGCGGCGTAGGGCCAGGGTATAGCTACGAGCATTACTTC. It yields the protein CASGVGPGYSYEHYF.

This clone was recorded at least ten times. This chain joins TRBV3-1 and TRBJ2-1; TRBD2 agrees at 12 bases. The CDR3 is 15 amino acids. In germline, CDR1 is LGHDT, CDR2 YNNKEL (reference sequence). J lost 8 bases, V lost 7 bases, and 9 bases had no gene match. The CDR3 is CASTLTSGGRDEQFF. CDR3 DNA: TGTGCCAGCACCTTGACTAGCGGGGGTAGGGATGAGCAGTTCTTC.

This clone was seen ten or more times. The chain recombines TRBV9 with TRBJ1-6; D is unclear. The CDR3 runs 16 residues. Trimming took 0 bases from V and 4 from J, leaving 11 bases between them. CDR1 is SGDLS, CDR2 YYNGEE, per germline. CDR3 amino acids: CASSVGAEIYNSPLHF. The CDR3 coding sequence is TGTGCCAGCAGCGTAGGGGCGGAGATATATAATTCACCCCTCCACTTT.

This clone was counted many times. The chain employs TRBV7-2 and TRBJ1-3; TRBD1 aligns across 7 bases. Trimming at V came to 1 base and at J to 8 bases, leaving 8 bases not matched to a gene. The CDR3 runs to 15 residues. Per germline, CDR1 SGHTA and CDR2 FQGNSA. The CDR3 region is CASSLGTRQGYTIYF. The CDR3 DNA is TGTGCCAGCAGCTTAGGGACCCGACAGGGATACACCATATATTTT. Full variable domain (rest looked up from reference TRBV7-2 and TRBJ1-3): GAGVSQSPSNKVTEKGKDVELRCDPISGHTALYWYRQSLGQGLEFLIYFQGNSAPDKSGLPSDRFSAERTGGSVSTLTIQRTQQEDSAVYLCASSLGTRQGYTIYFGEGSWLTVV.

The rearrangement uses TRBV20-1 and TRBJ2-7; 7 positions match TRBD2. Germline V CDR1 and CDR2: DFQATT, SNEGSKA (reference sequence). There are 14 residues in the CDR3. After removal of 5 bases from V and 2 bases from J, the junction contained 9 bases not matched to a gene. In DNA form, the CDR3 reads TGCAGTGCTGGGAGGGTGCACCTAGCCTACGAGCAGTACTTC. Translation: CSAGRVHLAYEQYF.

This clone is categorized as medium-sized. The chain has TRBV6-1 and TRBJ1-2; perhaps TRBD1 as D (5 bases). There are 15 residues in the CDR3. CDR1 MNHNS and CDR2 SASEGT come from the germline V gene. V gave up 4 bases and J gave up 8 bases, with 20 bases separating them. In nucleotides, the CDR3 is TGTGCCAGCAGTGCCCAACGGGTTTGGGGGGACGGCTACACCTTC. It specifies CASSAQRVWGDGYTF.

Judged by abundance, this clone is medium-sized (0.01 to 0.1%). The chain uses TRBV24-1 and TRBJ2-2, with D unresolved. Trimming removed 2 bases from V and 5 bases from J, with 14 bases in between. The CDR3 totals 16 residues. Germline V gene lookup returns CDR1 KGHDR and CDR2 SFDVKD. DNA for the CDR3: TGTGCCACCAGTGATTCTACCGCAAGGAAAACCGGGGAGCTGTTTTTT. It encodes CATSDSTARKTGELFF.

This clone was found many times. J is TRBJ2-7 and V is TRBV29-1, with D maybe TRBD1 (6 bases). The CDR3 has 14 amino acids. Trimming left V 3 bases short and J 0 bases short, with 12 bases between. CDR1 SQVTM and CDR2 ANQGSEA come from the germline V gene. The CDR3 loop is CSVDKGESSYEQYF. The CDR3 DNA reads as TGCAGCGTTGATAAGGGGGAAAGCTCCTACGAGCAGTACTTC.

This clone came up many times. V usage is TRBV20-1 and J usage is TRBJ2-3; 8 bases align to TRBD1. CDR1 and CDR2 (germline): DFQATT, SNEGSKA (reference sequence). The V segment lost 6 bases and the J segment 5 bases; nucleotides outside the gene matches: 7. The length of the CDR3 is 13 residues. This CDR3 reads CSATQGAIDTQYF. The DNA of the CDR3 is TGCAGTGCAACCCAGGGGGCGATAGATACGCAGTATTTT.

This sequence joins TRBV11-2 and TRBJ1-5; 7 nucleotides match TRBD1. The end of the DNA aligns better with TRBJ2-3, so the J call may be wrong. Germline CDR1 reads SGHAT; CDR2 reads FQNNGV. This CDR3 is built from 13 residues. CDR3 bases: TGTGCCAGCAGCGTGGGACAGCATCATCCCCAGTATTTT. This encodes CASSVGQHHPQYF.

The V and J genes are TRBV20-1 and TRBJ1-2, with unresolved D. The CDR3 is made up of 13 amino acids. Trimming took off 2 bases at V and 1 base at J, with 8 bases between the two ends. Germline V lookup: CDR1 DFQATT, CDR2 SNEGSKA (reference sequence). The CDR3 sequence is CSARLGDNYGYTF. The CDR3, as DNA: TGCAGTGCTAGATTGGGTGATAACTATGGCTACACCTTC.

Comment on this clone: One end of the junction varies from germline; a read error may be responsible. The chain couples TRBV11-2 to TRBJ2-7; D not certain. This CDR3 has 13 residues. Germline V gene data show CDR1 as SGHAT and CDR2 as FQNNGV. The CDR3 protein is CSSSHSGSYEHYF. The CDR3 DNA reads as TGTTCCAGCAGCCACAGTGGCTCCTACGAGCATTACTTC.

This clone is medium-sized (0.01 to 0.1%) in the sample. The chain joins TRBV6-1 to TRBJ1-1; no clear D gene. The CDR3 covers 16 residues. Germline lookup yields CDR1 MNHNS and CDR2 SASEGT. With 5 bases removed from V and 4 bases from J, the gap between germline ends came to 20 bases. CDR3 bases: TGTGCCAGCAGTCCACGGAGAACGGGCCCTAGCACTGAAGCTTTCTTT. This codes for CASSPRRTGPSTEAFF.

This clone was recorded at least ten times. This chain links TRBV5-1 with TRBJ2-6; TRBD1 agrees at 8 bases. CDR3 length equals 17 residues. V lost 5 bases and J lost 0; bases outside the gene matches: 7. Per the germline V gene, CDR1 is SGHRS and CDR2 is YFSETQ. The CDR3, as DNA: TGCGCCAGCAGACCGACAGGGGCGGGCTCTGGGGCCAACGTCCTGACTTTC. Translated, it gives CASRPTGAGSGANVLTF.

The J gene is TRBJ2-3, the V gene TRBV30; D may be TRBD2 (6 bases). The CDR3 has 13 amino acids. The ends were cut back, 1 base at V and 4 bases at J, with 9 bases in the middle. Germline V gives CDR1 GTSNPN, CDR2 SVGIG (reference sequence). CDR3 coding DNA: TGTGCCTGGAGTGGTAGACTAGCAGATACGCAGTATTTT. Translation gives CAWSGRLADTQYF. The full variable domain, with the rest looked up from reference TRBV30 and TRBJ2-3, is SQTIHQWPATLVQPVGSPLSLECTVEGTSNPNLYWYRQAAGRGLQLLFYSVGIGQISSEVPQNLSASRPQDRQFILSSKKLLLSDSGFYLCAWSGRLADTQYFGPGTRLTVL.

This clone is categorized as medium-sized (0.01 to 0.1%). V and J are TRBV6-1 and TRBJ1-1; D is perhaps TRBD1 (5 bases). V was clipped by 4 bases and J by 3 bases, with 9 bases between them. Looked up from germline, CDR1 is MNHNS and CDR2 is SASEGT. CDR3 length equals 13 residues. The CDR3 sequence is CASSAQGDTEAFF. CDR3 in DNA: TGTGCCAGCAGTGCTCAGGGAGACACTGAAGCTTTCTTT.

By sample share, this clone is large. The CDR3 is CASSAYRVWRYEQYF. CDR3 nucleotide sequence: TGTGCCAGCAGCGCGTACAGGGTATGGCGCTACGAGCAGTACTTC. The chain carries TRBV7-8 and TRBJ2-7; possibly TRBD1 for D (6 bases). From germline, CDR1 is SGHVS and CDR2 FQNEAQ. V was pared by 5 bases and J by 3 bases, with 17 bases between. The CDR3 runs 15 residues.

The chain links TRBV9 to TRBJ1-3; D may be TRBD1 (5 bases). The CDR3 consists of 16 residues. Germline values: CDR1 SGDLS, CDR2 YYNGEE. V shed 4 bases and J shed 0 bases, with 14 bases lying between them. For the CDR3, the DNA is TGTGCCAGCAGCCCCCGCGGGACCAACTCTGGAAACACCATATATTTT. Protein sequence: CASSPRGTNSGNTIYF.

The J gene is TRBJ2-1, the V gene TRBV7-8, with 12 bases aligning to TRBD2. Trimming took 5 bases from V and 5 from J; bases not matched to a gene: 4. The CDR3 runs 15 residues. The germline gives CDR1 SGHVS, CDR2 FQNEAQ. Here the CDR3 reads CASSPSGGANNEQFF. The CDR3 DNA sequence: TGTGCCAGCAGCCCTAGCGGGGGGGCCAACAATGAGCAGTTCTTC.

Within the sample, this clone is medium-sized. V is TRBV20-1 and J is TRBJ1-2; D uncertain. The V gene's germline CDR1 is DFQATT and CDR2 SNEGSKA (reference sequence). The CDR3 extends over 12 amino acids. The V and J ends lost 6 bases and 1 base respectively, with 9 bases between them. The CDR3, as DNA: TGCAGTGCACCGACGGATAACTATGGCTACACCTTC. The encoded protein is CSAPTDNYGYTF.

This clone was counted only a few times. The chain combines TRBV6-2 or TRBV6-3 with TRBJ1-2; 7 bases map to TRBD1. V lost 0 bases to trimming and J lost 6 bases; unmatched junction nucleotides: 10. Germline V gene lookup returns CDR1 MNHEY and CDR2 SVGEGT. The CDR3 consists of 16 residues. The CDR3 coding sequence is TGTGCCAGCAGTTACTCGGGTTTAGGGGGCGGGAATGGCTACACCTTC. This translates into CASSYSGLGGGNGYTF.